A single sample is the source of the 29 T cell receptor beta chains below, sequenced in a study of T cells in localized non-small cell lung cancer. Clones were sequenced by immunoSEQ multiplex PCR, and TCRdb holds only the in-frame ones, with some missing. The table records around 30,000 clones, under 95% of them present only once. The sequenced sample was peripheral blood, obtained before any cancer treatment. The receptors were sampled from a woman aged 40-70 years with stage I lung adenocarcinoma.

In DNA form, the CDR3 reads TGTGCTAGTGGTTTGGCCATAACAGGGACCAAAAACATTCAGTACTTC. Residues: CASGLAITGTKNIQYF. The chain carries TRBV12-5 and TRBJ2-4, with D possibly matching TRBD1 (6 bases). This CDR3 comprises 16 residues. Germline CDR1 reads LGHNT; CDR2 reads FRNRAP. V lost 1 base and J lost 2, with 12 bases in between.

This chain connects TRBV7-2 to TRBJ1-1, with no clear D. The CDR3 length is 15 residues. Trimming stripped 3 bases from V and 5 bases from J, with 16 bases between. Per germline, CDR1 SGHTA and CDR2 FQGNSA. The CDR3 region is CASSLGPTGSTEAFF. The CDR3 nucleotides are TGTGCCAGCAGCTTGGGTCCGACGGGAAGTACTGAAGCTTTCTTT. Full variable domain (remainder filled in from reference TRBV7-2 and TRBJ1-1): GAGVSQSPSNKVTEKGKDVELRCDPISGHTALYWYRQSLGQGLEFLIYFQGNSAPDKSGLPSDRFSAERTGGSVSTLTIQRTQQEDSAVYLCASSLGPTGSTEAFFGQGTRLTVV.

The V gene is TRBV6-4, the J gene TRBJ1-5; 7 bases match TRBD1. This CDR3 spans 15 amino acids. V trimming: 6 bases; J trimming: 0 bases; junction bases outside the gene matches: 5. Germline V lookup: CDR1 MRHNA, CDR2 SNTAGT. Here the CDR3 reads CASRRTGDSNQPQHF. The DNA for the CDR3 is TGTGCCAGCAGGCGTACAGGGGATAGCAATCAGCCCCAGCATTTT.

The gene calls are TRBV18 and TRBJ2-7; the D gene could be TRBD1 or TRBD2 (5 bases each). The CDR3 contains 15 residues. Trimming took off 0 bases at V and 6 bases at J, with 15 bases between the two ends. Germline lookup yields CDR1 KGHSH and CDR2 LQKENI. The CDR3 nucleotides are TGTGCCAGCTCACCACCGTCGGGGCAGCGCCCCGAGCAGTACTTC. Protein sequence: CASSPPSGQRPEQYF. The full variable domain, in which reference TRBV18 and TRBJ2-7 provide the parts outside the CDR3, is NAGVMQNPRHLVRRRGQEARLRCSPMKGHSHVYWYRQLPEEGLKFMVYLQKENIIDESGMPKERFSAEFPKEGPSILRIQQVVRGDSAAYFCASSPPSGQRPEQYFGPGTRLTVT.

This rearrangement joins TRBV11-2 to TRBJ2-1, with D maybe TRBD1 (6 bases). The CDR3 is 15 residues long. CDR1 SGHAT and CDR2 FQNNGV come from the germline V gene. Trimming pared 5 bases from V and 9 bases from J, leaving 20 bases between. CDR3 region: CASSQGIRGTGEQFF. Written as DNA, the CDR3 is TGTGCCAGCAGCCAGGGGATCCGGGGTACAGGTGAGCAGTTCTTC.

The V and J genes are TRBV7-2 and TRBJ2-5; D is perhaps TRBD2 (5 bases). This CDR3 contains 15 residues. V lost 3 bases to trimming and J lost 3 bases, with 14 bases between them. Germline loops: CDR1 SGHTA, CDR2 FQGNSA. The CDR3 loop is CASSFWASSEETQYF. Here the CDR3 DNA reads TGTGCCAGCAGCTTCTGGGCGAGTAGCGAAGAGACCCAGTACTTC. Together with reference TRBV7-2 and TRBJ2-5, the CDR3 gives the full variable domain: GAGVSQSPSNKVTEKGKDVELRCDPISGHTALYWYRQSLGQGLEFLIYFQGNSAPDKSGLPSDRFSAERTGGSVSTLTIQRTQQEDSAVYLCASSFWASSEETQYFGPGTRLLVL.

Points on this clone: The sample carries other DNA sequences with the same CDR3. This sequence joins TRBV19 and TRBJ2-7; perhaps TRBD1 as D (5 bases). The V end lost 1 base, the J end lost 0 bases, and 7 bases lay between the germline ends. CDR1 is LNHDA, CDR2 SQIVND, per germline (reference sequence). This CDR3 has 14 residues. CDR3 sequence reads: CASSIGGRSYEQYF. DNA of the CDR3: TGTGCCAGTAGTATAGGGGGCCGCTCCTACGAGCAGTACTTC. Supplemented by reference TRBV19 and TRBJ2-7, the full variable domain reads DGGITQSPKYLFRKEGQNVTLSCEQNLNHDAMYWYRQDPGQGLRLIYYSQIVNDFQKGDIAEGYSVSREKKESFPLTVTSAQKNPTAFYLCASSIGGRSYEQYFGPGTRLTVT.

The chain uses TRBV7-2 and TRBJ2-7; 8 bases are shared with TRBD2. CDR3 size: 17 residues. CDR1 SGHTA and CDR2 FQGNSA come from the germline V gene. The trim removed 3 bases at V and 2 bases at J, leaving 12 bases unmatched. DNA of the CDR3: TGTGCCAGCAGCTTGGTCCTATCAGCGGGAGAAGCCTACGAGCAGTACTTC. This codes for CASSLVLSAGEAYEQYF.

Only a few counts were recorded for this clone. The V call is TRBV18, the J call TRBJ1-2, with D hard to call. CDR1 KGHSH and CDR2 LQKENI come from the germline V gene. Trimming left V 5 bases short and J 8 bases short, with 12 bases between. This CDR3 spans 12 amino acids. The CDR3: CASSTRTIGYTF. DNA of the CDR3: TGTGCCAGCTCAACTCGGACCATAGGCTACACCTTC.

This chain links TRBV10-3 with TRBJ1-2, with D possibly TRBD1 on 5 matching bases. Trimming took off 2 bases at V and 2 bases at J, with 6 bases between the two ends. Germline values: CDR1 ENHRY, CDR2 SYGVKD. This CDR3 spans 13 amino acids. The CDR3 sequence: CAISEGANYGYTF. CDR3 sequence (DNA): TGTGCCATCAGTGAGGGGGCAAACTATGGCTACACCTTC.

The V gene is TRBV5-1, the J gene TRBJ1-2; D remains unclear. The germline CDR1 and CDR2 sequences are SGHRS and YFSETQ. The length of the CDR3 is 15 residues. V was clipped by 2 bases and J by 2 bases, with 13 bases between them. DNA for the CDR3: TGCGCCAGCAGCTTAGCACTACCCCGGAACTATGGCTACACCTTC. It encodes CASSLALPRNYGYTF.

The rearrangement links TRBV29-1 to TRBJ2-2; no definite D call. The CDR3 contains 14 residues. Germline CDR1 and CDR2: SQVTM and ANQGSEA. V lost 5 bases and J 0 bases, leaving 10 bases between the germline ends. The CDR3 region has the DNA TGCAGCGTTCTTAAAGGGCCGAACACCGGGGAGCTGTTTTTT. The encoded protein is CSVLKGPNTGELFF.

The V and J genes are TRBV7-2 and TRBJ2-7, with D perhaps matching TRBD1 (5 bases). Trimming left V 8 bases short and J 1 base short, with 15 bases between. The CDR3 consists of 14 residues. From germline, CDR1 is SGHTA and CDR2 FQGNSA. CDR3 bases: TGTGCCAGCGTGCCAGGGTCAACGTCCTACGAGCAGTACTTC. Amino acid sequence: CASVPGSTSYEQYF.

The rearrangement joins TRBV11-3 to TRBJ2-1, with 7 bases lining up with TRBD2. This CDR3 contains 11 residues. CDR1 is SGHNT and CDR2 is YENEEA in the germline V gene. J gave up 9 bases and V 5 bases, and 1 base lay outside the gene matches. The CDR3 DNA reads TGTGCCAGCAGCCGCGGGGGTGAGCAGTTCTTC. Translated, it gives CASSRGGEQFF.

The genes are TRBV13 and TRBJ2-7; D gene ambiguous. The V end lost 0 bases, the J end lost 1 base, and 4 bases lay between the germline ends. This CDR3 has 13 residues. Germline assignment: CDR1 PRHDT and CDR2 FYEKMQ (reference sequence). CDR3 DNA: TGTGCCAGCAGCTTAGGGCAGTCCTACGAGCAGTACTTC. The encoded protein is CASSLGQSYEQYF.

This chain links TRBV19 with TRBJ2-3; D unresolved. Trimming removed 3 bases at V and 5 bases at J, with 6 bases between. The CDR3 runs to 12 residues. The germline V gene has CDR1 LNHDA and CDR2 SQIVND (reference sequence). CDR3 coding DNA: TGTGCCAGTAGTATGGCCGGAGATACGCAGTATTTT. Protein product: CASSMAGDTQYF.

The chain has TRBV15 and TRBJ1-2, with D perhaps matching TRBD1 (5 bases). This CDR3 has 15 residues. Germline loops: CDR1 LNHNV, CDR2 YYDKDF (reference sequence). The V end lost 5 bases, the J end lost 3 bases, and 16 bases lay between the germline ends. As DNA, the CDR3 is TGTGCCACCAGCGATTTCAGGGATGCTTACTATGGCTACACCTTC. It translates to CATSDFRDAYYGYTF.

This rearrangement joins TRBV7-9 to TRBJ2-7, with D uncertain. The CDR3 runs 12 residues. V dropped 1 base and J dropped 1 base, with 2 bases sitting between them. CDR1 and CDR2 from the germline V gene are SEHNR and FQNEAQ (reference sequence). The CDR3 DNA follows: TGTGCCAGCAGCTTAGGTTCCTACGAGCAGTACTTC. It translates to CASSLGSYEQYF. The whole variable domain, filled in from reference TRBV7-9 and TRBJ2-7, reads DTGVSQNPRHKITKRGQNVTFRCDPISEHNRLYWYRQTLGQGPEFLTYFQNEAQLEKSRLLSDRFSAERPKGSFSTLEIQRTEQGDSAMYLCASSLGSYEQYFGPGTRLTVT.

The gene calls are TRBV19 and TRBJ1-5, with D tentatively TRBD1 (6 bases). V was cut by 10 bases and J by 3 bases, with 16 bases left in between. From germline, CDR1 is LNHDA and CDR2 SQIVND (reference sequence). This CDR3 region has 14 residues. The CDR3 region is CATSRTADNQPQHF. The CDR3 coding sequence is TGTGCCACATCAAGGACAGCGGACAATCAGCCCCAGCATTTT.

The rearrangement links TRBV28 to TRBJ2-2, with 11 nucleotides matching TRBD1. Germline values: CDR1 MDHEN, CDR2 SYDVKM. Trimming took 8 bases from V and 5 from J; bases not matched to a gene: 4. This CDR3 comprises 14 residues. CDR3 sequence reads: CASWDRGFTGELFF. CDR3 bases: TGTGCCAGCTGGGACAGGGGGTTTACCGGGGAGCTGTTTTTT.

This chain links TRBV5-1 with TRBJ2-3; D is unresolved. This CDR3 is built from 14 residues. The V and J ends lost 0 bases and 2 bases respectively, with 7 bases between them. Germline assignment: CDR1 SGHRS and CDR2 YFSETQ. The CDR3 sequence: CASSLGTATDTQYF. The CDR3 DNA follows: TGCGCCAGCAGCTTGGGCACAGCCACAGATACGCAGTATTTT.

Remarks on this clone: Other DNA sequences of this sample code for an identical CDR3. The V and J genes are TRBV7-2 and TRBJ1-5; 7 bases map to TRBD1. CDR1 is SGHTA and CDR2 is FQGNSA in the germline V gene. The CDR3 is 14 amino acids. The V segment lost 2 bases and the J segment 7 bases; nucleotides outside the gene matches: 5. Here the CDR3 reads CASSLSGGGQPQHF. In nucleotides, the CDR3 is TGTGCCAGCAGCTTATCAGGGGGGGGGCAGCCCCAGCATTTT.

Here the CDR3 DNA reads TGTGCCAGCAGTTATCGCCGGACAGACGGCACCCTCCACTTT. Its protein product is CASSYRRTDGTLHF. The rearrangement links TRBV6-5 to TRBJ1-6, with D possibly TRBD1 on 6 matching bases. Germline V lookup: CDR1 MNHEY, CDR2 SVGAGI. The CDR3 is 14 residues long. V was cut by 3 bases and J by 14 bases, with 17 bases left in between.

The chain recombines TRBV21-1 with TRBJ1-6; the table's D call of TRBD1 was not tested on the DNA. TRBV21-1 is a known pseudogene. This CDR3 region has 18 residues. The CDR3, as DNA: TGTGCCAGCAGCAAAGAAAACCCGGAAACAGCAAGAAATTCACCCCTCCACTTT. Translation: CASSKENPETARNSPLHF.

The CDR3 reads CASSQIGSGTDTQYF. The CDR3 region has the DNA TGTGCCAGCAGCCAGATAGGCTCAGGGACAGATACGCAGTATTTT. V usage is TRBV4-2 and J usage is TRBJ2-3, with a possible D match to TRBD1 (5 bases). The CDR3 has 15 amino acids. CDR1 and CDR2 (germline): LGHNA, YNFKEQ. Trimming shortened V by 3 bases and J by 3 bases, and 13 bases separated the two germline ends.

V and J are TRBV7-3 and TRBJ2-1; 7 bases are a match to TRBD2. The V segment lost 5 bases and the J segment 8 bases; nucleotides outside the gene matches: 15. CDR1 and CDR2 (germline): SGHTA, FQGTGA. The CDR3 is 16 residues long. In nucleotides, the CDR3 is TGTGCCAGCAGCCGAGGACTCGGCGGGAGTCGCGATGAGCAGTTCTTC. This encodes CASSRGLGGSRDEQFF. The complete variable domain, with remaining parts taken from reference TRBV7-3 and TRBJ2-1, reads GAGVSQTPSNKVTEKGKYVELRCDPISGHTALYWYRQSLGQGPEFLIYFQGTGAADDSGLPNDRFFAVRPEGSVSTLKIQRTERGDSAVYLCASSRGLGGSRDEQFFGPGTRLTVL.

This chain uses TRBV19 with TRBJ2-1; D call uncertain. In germline, CDR1 is LNHDA, CDR2 SQIVND (reference sequence). V was shortened by 5 bases and J by 6 bases, with 14 bases between the two germline ends. CDR3 length equals 14 residues. The CDR3 DNA follows: TGTGCCAGTAGTGACTGGGGTCGTTTCAATGAGCAGTTCTTC. It yields the protein CASSDWGRFNEQFF.

The V call is TRBV18, the J call TRBJ1-3; D may be TRBD1 (5 bases). CDR1 and CDR2 (germline): KGHSH, LQKENI. The CDR3 is 17 residues long. The ends were cut back, 3 bases at V and 0 bases at J, with 15 bases in the middle. DNA of the CDR3: TGTGCCAGCTCACCTATCGACAGCATGAGCTCTGGAAACACCATATATTTT. Translating it yields CASSPIDSMSSGNTIYF.

This sequence joins TRBV19 and TRBJ2-7; TRBD2 matches at 8 bases. The V segment lost 5 bases and the J segment 0 bases; nucleotides outside the gene matches: 6. This CDR3 is 15 amino acids long. Germline CDR1 and CDR2: LNHDA and SQIVND (reference sequence). CDR3 region: CASSVTSGYSYEQYF. CDR3 bases: TGTGCCAGTAGTGTAACTAGCGGTTACTCCTACGAGCAGTACTTC.